A selection of T cell receptor beta chains follows, all from one sample in a study of blood T cell repertoires in COVID-19. Data came from immunoSEQ multiplex PCR; TCRdb stores just in-frame clones and leaves some out. The table has approximately 350,000 clones, approximately 90% seen once. Sequences were obtained from PBMCs or T cells enriched from blood (not recorded which). The receptor source for this set is a man aged 18 to 29 who had recovered from COVID-19. CDR3s include the opening cysteine and the closing phenylalanine or tryptophan. A D gene is named only where the DNA matches it firmly. Clone size is not always given. Where it is, it says once, few, many or a class for expanded clones.

j_call | cdr3_length | clone_size | v_call | d_call | cdr3_aa
TRBJ2-7 | 12 | . | TRBV28 | . | CASSLLYYEQYF
TRBJ1-6 | 15 | . | TRBV19 | . | CASSAGSSYNSPLHF
TRBJ2-7 | 15 | few | TRBV4-2 | TRBD2 | CASSQDSGRAYEQYF
TRBJ1-2 | 15 | . | TRBV29-1 | . | CSVTRSGGATKGYTF
TRBJ2-7 | 15 | . | TRBV4-1 | TRBD1 | CASSLGQGSSYEQYF
TRBJ2-1 | 19 | . | TRBV4-1 | TRBD2 | CASSQGTSGSKSSYNEQFF
TRBJ1-3 | 15 | . | TRBV6-1 | TRBD1 | CASSERTGAGNTIYF
TRBJ2-3 | 13 | few | TRBV6-2/TRBV6-3 | . | CASSLFQGDTQYF
TRBJ2-5 | 14 | . | TRBV19 | TRBD1 | CASRRDRGIETQYF
TRBJ1-2 | 13 | . | TRBV5-1 | TRBD1 | CASSFTGGYGYTF
TRBJ2-7 | 13 | . | TRBV13 | . | CASSLDRSYEQYF
TRBJ1-2 | 13 | . | TRBV6-5 | . | CASTNLQGRGYTF
TRBJ2-1 | 11 | . | TRBV20-1 | . | CSAKDLSVQFF
TRBJ2-3 | 16 | few | TRBV3-1/TRBV3-2 | TRBD2 | CASSPRLAESTDTQYF
TRBJ2-3 | 14 | once | TRBV9 | . | CATALTPETDTQYF